The 10 T cell receptor beta chains below come from one sample, sequenced in a study of metastatic and nonmetastatic thyroid tumors (dated by TCRdb to between 2020 and 2021). The library was generated by PCR. The data were produced on an Illumina HiSeq 4000. TCRdb trimmed the raw reads at Q25, called clones with MiXCR and kept productive beta chains. For this sample there are some 20,000 clones; 22% appear just once. The ten most abundant clones make up 10% of the sample. No patient had received any treatment before thyroid surgery. The sequenced material came from tumor tissue. The receptors stem from a male donor with papillary thyroid cancer or a benign thyroid nodule (not recorded which). Some clones in this sample may be carry-over from other donors' samples.

The sample holds one count of this clone. The gene calls are TRBV7-2 and TRBJ2-6; D remains unclear. The germline gives CDR1 SGHTA, CDR2 FQGNSA. CDR3 size: 14 residues. With 2 bases removed from V and 2 bases from J, the gap between germline ends came to 4 bases. The CDR3 DNA sequence: TGTGCCAGCAGCTTAATCACTGGGGCCAACGTCCTGACTTTC. It encodes CASSLITGANVLTF.

This clone was observed a handful of times. The genes are TRBV28 and TRBJ1-2; D unresolved. CDR1 is MDHEN, CDR2 SYDVKM, per germline. Trimming stripped 8 bases from V and 2 bases from J, with 9 bases between. The CDR3 runs 12 residues. For the CDR3, the DNA is TGTGCCAGCGAGGAGGAGAACTATGGCTACACCTTC. It specifies CASEEENYGYTF.

This clone was picked up a small number of times. The sample carries other DNA sequences with the same CDR3. The chain uses TRBV6-2 or TRBV6-3 and TRBJ2-7; D is tentatively TRBD1 or TRBD2 (5 bases each). V was trimmed by 0 bases and J by 7 bases, leaving 19 bases between them. This CDR3 contains 16 residues. CDR1 and CDR2 (germline): MNHEY, SVGEGT. The CDR3 region has the DNA TGTGCCAGCAGTTACTCCCCCGTAGCGAGGGGCGGTGAGCAGTACTTC. Amino acids: CASSYSPVARGGEQYF.

The sample holds many counts of this clone. The rearrangement joins TRBV20-1 to TRBJ2-1; D ambiguous. Trimming removed 3 bases from V and 0 bases from J, with 9 bases in between. Germline V lookup: CDR1 DFQATT, CDR2 SNEGSKA (reference sequence). The CDR3 contains 14 residues. This chain's CDR3 is CSASGRSSYNEQFF. CDR3 in DNA: TGCAGTGCTAGTGGCAGGAGCTCCTACAATGAGCAGTTCTTC.

In its sample, this clone was seen many times. This clone may be a read error of a much larger clone one base away. V gene TRBV19 combines with J gene TRBJ2-2, with TRBD1 matching 7 bases. CDR3 length: 15 amino acids. V shed 7 bases, J shed 6 bases, and the junction held 11 bases outside the gene matches. Germline CDR1 reads LNHDA; CDR2 reads SQIVND (reference sequence). The CDR3 coding sequence is TGTGCCAGTACCATAGGGGGCGCACTCCCCGGGGAGCTGTTTTTT. Amino acids: CASTIGGALPGELFF.

The chain uses TRBV27 and TRBJ2-7; D may be TRBD1 (6 bases). Deletions cut 3 bases from V and 2 bases from J, with 20 bases between. Germline loops: CDR1 MNHEY, CDR2 SMNVEV (reference sequence). This CDR3 is 17 amino acids long. CDR3 DNA: TGTGCCAGCAGTTTTAGGGTAGGGACAAATGCTCCCTACGAGCAGTACGTC. Translation: CASSFRVGTNAPYEQYV.

The chain recombines TRBV6-2 or TRBV6-3 with TRBJ2-1; 12 bases agree with TRBD1. CDR3 length: 16 amino acids. The V and J ends lost 2 bases and 7 bases, in that order; junction bases with no gene match: 6. Germline V CDR1 and CDR2: MNHEY, SVGEGT. The CDR3 coding sequence is TGTGCCAGCAGTTACACCCGGGACAGGGGGCGAAATGAGCAGTTCTTC. The encoded protein is CASSYTRDRGRNEQFF.

This clone was counted ten times or more. J is TRBJ2-1 and V is TRBV10-2; TRBD2 agrees at 12 bases. CDR1 is WSHSY and CDR2 is SAAADI in the germline V gene. Trimming at V came to 6 bases and at J to 7 bases, leaving 7 bases not matched to a gene. This CDR3 has 15 amino acids. This chain's CDR3 is CASRLTSGSGNEQFF. Written as DNA, the CDR3 is TGCGCCAGCAGATTGACTAGCGGGAGTGGGAATGAGCAGTTCTTC.

This clone was recorded many times. The chain has TRBV20-1 and TRBJ1-6; 8 bases align to TRBD1. The CDR3 is 13 residues long. Germline-derived CDR1 and CDR2 are DFQATT and SNEGSKA (reference sequence). The ends lost 5 bases at V and 5 bases at J; junction bases unmatched: 2. The CDR3 DNA reads as TGCAGTGCTTGGACAGGGAATAATTCACCCCTCCACTTT. Protein sequence: CSAWTGNNSPLHF.

At least ten counts were recorded for this clone. As DNA, the CDR3 is TGTGCCAGCAGCGATCCGGGACGGACGAACTTGGGGCAGTACTTC. Translating it yields CASSDPGRTNLGQYF. V gene TRBV7-8 combines with J gene TRBJ2-7; perhaps D is TRBD1 or TRBD2 (5 bases each). The germline V gene encodes CDR1 SGHVS and CDR2 FQNEAQ. The CDR3 runs to 15 residues. Trimming pared 5 bases from V and 9 bases from J, leaving 23 bases between.